This T cell receptor beta chain was recovered during a study of PD-L1 blockade in urothelial cancer. About the research overall: It was in 2014 that patients started atezolizumab at 1,200 mg intravenously every 3 weeks. About 85% of the roughly 30 patients comprised males who had bladder-origin urothelial cancer. The median T cell count in blood samples was more than 140,000.

With 3 bases removed from V and 2 bases from J, the gap between germline ends came to 8 bases. The CDR3 contains 14 residues. From germline, CDR1 is SGHRS and CDR2 YFSETQ. Method: immunoSEQ multiplex PCR; TCRdb's copy keeps in-frame clones and lacks some. The sample lists about 91,000 clones; 83% were seen once. As for time point: peripheral blood 6 weeks after treatment start. Sequencing used PBMCs, obtained around atezolizumab (anti-PD-L1) treatment. The clonotype was recovered from a man between 70 and 80 years old with urothelial cancer. This chain uses TRBV5-1 with TRBJ2-2, with D possibly TRBD1 on 6 matching bases. The CDR3 DNA reads as TGCGCCAGCAGCTGGACAGTAAACACCGGGGAGCTGTTTTTT. Encoded protein: CASSWTVNTGELFF. The entire variable domain, with the rest obtained from reference TRBV5-1 and TRBJ2-2, is as follows: KAGVTQTPRYLIKTRGQQVTLSCSPISGHRSVSWYQQTPGQGLQFLFEYFSETQRNKGNFPGRFSGRQFSNSRSEMNVSTLELGDSALYLCASSWTVNTGELFFGEGSRLTVL.